Following are 14 T cell receptor beta chains from one sample sequenced in a study of blood T cells in healthy people across ages (dated by TCRdb to between 2015 and 2017). Libraries were prepared through 5' RACE. Sequencing took place on an Illumina HiSeq 2500. A second roughly 6 to 11 cycle PCR used a sample-barcoded 5' primer and a J-beta primer mix. TCRdb itself trimmed the public reads at Q25 with fastp, ran MiXCR and retained productive beta chains. Rows with one shared CDR3 protein collapse into an entry with the most common genes and DNA. This sample has about 600,000 distinct CDR3 sequences in its table, and around 48% of those were observed once. The leading ten clones occupy 20% to 25% of the sample. The specimen was blood. These receptors came from a man at least 80 years old in good health.

This clonotype came up many times. Possible read error: a much larger clone is one base away. The chain links TRBV29-1 to TRBJ2-5, with D possibly being TRBD1 (6 bases). V dropped 4 bases and J dropped 11 bases, with 23 bases sitting between them. The CDR3 runs 14 residues. CDR1 is SQVTM and CDR2 is ANQGSEA in the germline V gene. The CDR3 sequence is CSVGLLTGYNEQYF. As DNA, the CDR3 is TGCAGCGTTGGGCTGCTGACAGGTTACAATGAGCAGTACTTC.

The DNA of the CDR3 is TGCAGCGTTGAAGATCGTCATGCAGGGGGAGACTACGAGCAGTACTTC. This encodes CSVEDRHAGGDYEQYF. V and J are TRBV29-1 and TRBJ2-4; 7 bases match TRBD1. With the DNA end fitting TRBJ2-7 better, the J assignment may be wrong. The germline V gene has CDR1 SQVTM and CDR2 ANQGSEA. The CDR3 runs to 16 residues.

With respect to this clonotype: Without the conserved terminal phenylalanine or tryptophan, this CDR3 likely stems from a read error. This CDR3 is CASSFRGRHNEQFS. The DNA of the CDR3 is TGTGCCAGCAGCTTTAGGGGGCGCCACAATGAGCAGTTCTCC. The J gene is TRBJ2-1, the V gene TRBV6-5, with 7 nucleotides matching TRBD1. CDR1 is MNHEY, CDR2 SVGAGI, per germline. V gave up 6 bases and J gave up 5 bases; unmatched junction bases: 7. This CDR3 region has 14 residues.

The J gene is TRBJ2-7, the V gene TRBV20-1; TRBD2 matches at 7 bases. This CDR3 is built from 14 residues. Germline values: CDR1 DFQATT, CDR2 SNEGSKA (reference sequence). The trim removed 6 bases at V and 6 bases at J, leaving 14 bases unmatched. The CDR3 loop reads CSAQGRAGVVEQYF. CDR3 nucleotide sequence: TGCAGTGCCCAGGGCCGTGCGGGAGTGGTCGAGCAGTACTTC.

The rearrangement uses TRBV7-9 and TRBJ1-4; D unresolved. In germline, CDR1 is SEHNR, CDR2 FQNEAQ (reference sequence). V was clipped by 7 bases and J by 3 bases, with 12 bases between them. This CDR3 is built from 14 residues. The CDR3 sequence: CASTPRAANEKLFF. DNA for the CDR3: TGTGCCAGCACCCCTAGGGCAGCTAATGAAAAACTGTTTTTT.

The gene calls are TRBV4-2 and TRBJ2-5; D may be TRBD2 (5 bases). The CDR3 spans 13 residues. Germline V gene data show CDR1 as LGHNA and CDR2 as YNFKEQ. Trimming cost V 6 bases and J 5 bases, with 13 bases left between them. The chain's CDR3 is CASSTTGYETQYF. The CDR3 DNA reads TGTGCCAGCAGTACCACGGGGTATGAGACCCAGTACTTC.

The chain carries TRBV20-1 and TRBJ1-6; D may be TRBD1 (6 bases). Looked up from germline, CDR1 is DFQATT and CDR2 is SNEGSKA (reference sequence). The CDR3 is made up of 14 amino acids. V lost 4 bases and J lost 4, with 11 bases in between. Written as DNA, the CDR3 is TGCAGTGCTACCCGACAGGTTTATAATTCACCCCTCCACTTT. Protein sequence: CSATRQVYNSPLHF.

With respect to this clonotype: The junction shows a germline mismatch at one end, possibly a read error. V and J are TRBV12-3 or TRBV12-4 and TRBJ1-2; D is unclear. CDR3 length equals 16 residues. This chain's CDR3 is CASSSSRGVGRNGHTF. CDR3 nucleotides: TGTGCCAGCAGTTCGTCTCGCGGTGTCGGCAGGAATGGCCACACCTTC.

J is TRBJ1-2 and V is TRBV7-9; 7 positions match TRBD1. Trimming at V came to 5 bases and at J to 1 base, leaving 1 base not matched to a gene. This CDR3 spans 13 amino acids. Germline V CDR1 and CDR2: SEHNR, FQNEAQ (reference sequence). CDR3 loop: CASSGDSNYGYTF. The CDR3 DNA follows: TGTGCCAGCAGCGGGGACAGTAACTATGGCTACACCTTC. Based on the CDR3 plus reference TRBV7-9 and TRBJ1-2, the full variable domain is DTGVSQNPRHKITKRGQNVTFRCDPISEHNRLYWYRQTLGQGPEFLTYFQNEAQLEKSRLLSDRFSAERPKGSFSTLEIQRTEQGDSAMYLCASSGDSNYGYTFGSGTRLTVV.

This clonotype was detected ten times or more. The chain couples TRBV10-3 to TRBJ2-7; TRBD2 aligns across 8 bases. V lost 10 bases and J lost 0; bases outside the gene matches: 2. Germline V gene lookup returns CDR1 ENHRY and CDR2 SYGVKD. The length of the CDR3 is 12 residues. The CDR3: CATGTSSYEQYF. CDR3 sequence (DNA): TGTGCCACCGGGACTAGCTCCTACGAGCAGTACTTC.

This clonotype is a singleton in its sample. This clone may be a read error of a much larger clone one base away. The chain has TRBV6-6 and TRBJ2-1; 14 bases match TRBD2. Unmatched junction bases numbered 6, after V lost 2 bases and J lost 9 bases. There are 16 residues in the CDR3. Looked up from germline, CDR1 is MNHNY and CDR2 is SVGAGI (reference sequence). In DNA, the CDR3 is TGTGCCAGCAGTTACCCGGGACTAGCGGGAGAGCCTGAGCAGTTCTTC. Translating gives CASSYPGLAGEPEQFF.

The chain links TRBV24-1 to TRBJ2-5; D possibly corresponds to TRBD1 (7 bases). With 3 bases removed from V and 4 bases from J, the gap between germline ends came to 17 bases. The CDR3 has 16 amino acids. Germline CDR1 KGHDR, CDR2 SFDVKD. The CDR3 here is CATSDTSGGGLETQYF. In DNA form, the CDR3 reads TGTGCCACCAGTGATACATCAGGGGGAGGTTTAGAGACCCAGTACTTC.

This chain links TRBV5-1 with TRBJ2-1, with D uncertain. The last part of the DNA fits TRBJ2-7 better; the J call may be wrong. This CDR3 spans 16 amino acids. Germline assignment: CDR1 SGHRS and CDR2 YFSETQ. The DNA of the CDR3 is TGCGCCAGCAGCCCCATTGACGTGAGCTCCTACAATGAGCAGTACTTC. Its translation is CASSPIDVSSYNEQYF.

V usage is TRBV24-1 and J usage is TRBJ2-1; D tentatively fits TRBD1 or TRBD2 (5 bases each). The CDR3 length is 14 residues. V lost 2 bases and J 9 bases, leaving 13 bases between the germline ends. In germline, CDR1 is KGHDR, CDR2 SFDVKD. Written as DNA, the CDR3 is TGTGCCACCAGTGATTCTCGGGGCCGCATTGAGCAGTTCTTC. As protein: CATSDSRGRIEQFF.